The present entry profiles one TCR beta chain with its context. The CDR3 is 13 residues long. V shed 1 base and J shed 3 bases, with 6 bases lying between them. CDR1 is LNHDA, CDR2 SQIVND, per germline (reference sequence). TCRdb keeps only in-frame clones here, not all; method: immunoSEQ multiplex PCR. The profile shows under 75,000 clones, about 91% of them singletons. These data belong to a study of blood T cell repertoires in COVID-19. Sequencing was performed on peripheral blood. V usage is TRBV19 and J usage is TRBJ2-5; D ambiguous. The receptor was derived from a woman aged 80 or older with active COVID-19. CDR3 nucleotide sequence: TGTGCCAGTAGTATAGCGTTTGAAGAGACCCAGTACTTC. It is translated as CASSIAFEETQYF.